This passage covers 5 T cell receptor beta chains from one sample sequenced in a study of blood T cell repertoires in COVID-19 (dated by TCRdb to the early 2020s). The method behind the library was the immunoSEQ multiplex PCR assay. Sourced from immuneACCESS, this table was stored by TCRdb with only in-frame sequences that have V and J called. A share of the clones is absent; for the studies checked, an unresolved V gene accounts for under half, and the remainder has no known explanation. This sample gives under 200,000 clones in total; roughly 82% of them show up just once. The ten biggest clones cover approximately 8.1% of the sample. The sample consisted of peripheral blood. These receptors originate from an older woman with COVID-19, enrolled during active disease.

This clone was seen more than once but under ten times. This chain connects TRBV7-9 to TRBJ2-2; no definite D call. Germline V lookup: CDR1 SEHNR, CDR2 FQNEAQ (reference sequence). CDR3 size: 14 residues. V was clipped by 5 bases and J by 1 base, with 8 bases between them. As DNA, the CDR3 is TGTGCCAGCAGCCTTCGTAGGAACACCGGGGAGCTGTTTTTT. Translation gives CASSLRRNTGELFF.

This chain joins TRBV7-9 and TRBJ2-1, with TRBD2 matching 12 bases. Germline lookup yields CDR1 SEHNR and CDR2 FQNEAQ (reference sequence). Trimming removed 5 bases from V and 9 bases from J; junction bases left unmatched: 14. The CDR3 has 17 amino acids. CDR3 sequence (DNA): TGTGCCAGCAGCCCTAGCGGGAGGGGAAATAAGGTTAGTGAGCAGTTCTTC. Protein sequence: CASSPSGRGNKVSEQFF.

A few counts support this clone. This rearrangement joins TRBV7-2 to TRBJ2-5; the match to TRBD1 covers 7 bases. CDR1 is SGHTA and CDR2 is FQGNSA in the germline V gene. Unmatched junction bases numbered 8, after V lost 5 bases and J lost 2 bases. CDR3 length: 15 amino acids. CDR3 protein: CASSLQTGQQETQYF. The CDR3 bases are TGTGCCAGCAGCCTACAGACGGGACAGCAAGAGACCCAGTACTTC.

V usage is TRBV7-2 and J usage is TRBJ1-5, with D unresolved. The CDR3 contains 12 residues. In germline, CDR1 is SGHTA, CDR2 FQGNSA. V was cut by 3 bases and J by 6 bases, with 6 bases left in between. CDR3 loop: CASSFPSQPQHF. CDR3 nucleotides: TGTGCCAGCAGCTTCCCATCTCAGCCCCAGCATTTT.

The rearrangement uses TRBV6-1 and TRBJ1-1; D unresolved. From germline, CDR1 is MNHNS and CDR2 SASEGT. The CDR3 is 15 amino acids. Trimming removed 2 bases from V and 3 bases from J, with 13 bases in between. The CDR3 nucleotides are TGTGCCAGCAGTGAATCATTAGGAGAGTACACTGAAGCTTTCTTT. This encodes CASSESLGEYTEAFF.